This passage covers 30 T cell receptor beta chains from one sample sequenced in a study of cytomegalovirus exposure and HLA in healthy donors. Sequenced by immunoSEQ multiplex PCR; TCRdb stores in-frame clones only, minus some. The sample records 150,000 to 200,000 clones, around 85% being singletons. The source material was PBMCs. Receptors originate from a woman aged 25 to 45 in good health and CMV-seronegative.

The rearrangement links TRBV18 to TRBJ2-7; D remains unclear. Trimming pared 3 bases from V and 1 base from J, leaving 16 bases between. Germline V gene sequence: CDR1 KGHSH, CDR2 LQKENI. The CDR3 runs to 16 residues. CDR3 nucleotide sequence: TGTGCCAGCTCACCGATGACACCCAGCATTTCCTACGAGCAGTACTTC. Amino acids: CASSPMTPSISYEQYF.

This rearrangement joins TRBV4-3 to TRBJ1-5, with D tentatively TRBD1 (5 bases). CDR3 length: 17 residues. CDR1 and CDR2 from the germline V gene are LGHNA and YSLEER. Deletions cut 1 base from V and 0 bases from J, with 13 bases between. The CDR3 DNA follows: TGCGCCAGCAGCCAAGTAGACGGAGGGGATAGCAATCAGCCCCAGCATTTT. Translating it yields CASSQVDGGDSNQPQHF.

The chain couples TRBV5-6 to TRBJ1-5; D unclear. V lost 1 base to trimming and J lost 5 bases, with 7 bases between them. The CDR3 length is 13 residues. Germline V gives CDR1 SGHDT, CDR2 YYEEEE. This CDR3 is CASSLFNDQPQHF. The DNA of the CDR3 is TGTGCCAGCAGCTTGTTTAACGATCAGCCCCAGCATTTT.

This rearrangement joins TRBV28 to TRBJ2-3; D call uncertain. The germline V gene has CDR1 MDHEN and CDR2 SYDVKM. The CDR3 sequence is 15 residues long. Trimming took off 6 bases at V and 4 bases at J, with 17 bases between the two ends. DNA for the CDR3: TGTGCCAGCAGACCTGGATCGGCTATTTCAGATACGCAGTATTTT. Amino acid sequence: CASRPGSAISDTQYF.

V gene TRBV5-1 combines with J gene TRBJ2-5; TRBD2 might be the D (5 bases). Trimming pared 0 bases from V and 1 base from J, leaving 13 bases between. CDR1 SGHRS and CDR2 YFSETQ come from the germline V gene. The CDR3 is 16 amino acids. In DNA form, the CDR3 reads TGCGCCAGCAGCTTGGTCTACAGCGGCCCCCAAGAGACCCAGTACTTC. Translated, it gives CASSLVYSGPQETQYF.

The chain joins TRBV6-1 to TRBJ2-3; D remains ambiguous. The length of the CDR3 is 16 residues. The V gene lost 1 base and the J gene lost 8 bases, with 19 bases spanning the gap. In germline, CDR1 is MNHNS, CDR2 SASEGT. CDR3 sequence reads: CASSEVGSRAHITQYF. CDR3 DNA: TGTGCCAGCAGTGAAGTAGGCAGCCGAGCCCATATTACGCAGTATTTT.

CDR3 sequence (DNA): TGTGCCAGCAGCACCAGACAGGGGTTTTACACCGGGGAGCTGTTTTTT. This encodes CASSTRQGFYTGELFF. The V and J genes are TRBV11-2 and TRBJ2-2; 8 nucleotides agree with TRBD1. Trimming at V came to 5 bases and at J to 3 bases, leaving 8 bases not matched to a gene. Germline-derived CDR1 and CDR2 are SGHAT and FQNNGV. The CDR3 runs to 16 residues. The full variable domain, its missing parts supplied by reference TRBV11-2 and TRBJ2-2, is EAGVAQSPRYKIIEKRQSVAFWCNPISGHATLYWYQQILGQGPKLLIQFQNNGVVDDSQLPKDRFSAERLKGVDSTLKIQPAKLEDSAVYLCASSTRQGFYTGELFFGEGSRLTVL.

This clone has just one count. CDR3 bases: TGTGCCAGCAGAACTGACAGGGGGCGCAGCGGGGAGCTGTTTTTT. Translating it yields CASRTDRGRSGELFF. The chain is built from TRBV6-5 and TRBJ2-2; 10 bases agree with TRBD1. From germline, CDR1 is MNHEY and CDR2 SVGAGI. With 6 bases clipped from V and 7 bases from J, the junction kept 8 bases outside the gene matches. The CDR3 runs to 15 residues.

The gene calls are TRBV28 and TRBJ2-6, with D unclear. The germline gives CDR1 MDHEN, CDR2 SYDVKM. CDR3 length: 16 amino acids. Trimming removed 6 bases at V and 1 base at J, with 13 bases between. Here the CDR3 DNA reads TGTGCCAGCAGCCAGCATAAGGGATCTGGGGCCAACGTCCTGACTTTC. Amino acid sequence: CASSQHKGSGANVLTF.

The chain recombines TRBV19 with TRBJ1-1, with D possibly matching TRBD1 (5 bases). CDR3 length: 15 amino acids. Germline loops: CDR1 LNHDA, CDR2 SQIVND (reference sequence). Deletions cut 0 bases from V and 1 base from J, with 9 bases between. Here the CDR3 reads CASSIEQDRNTEAFF. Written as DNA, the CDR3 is TGTGCCAGTAGTATAGAGCAAGACAGGAACACTGAAGCTTTCTTT.

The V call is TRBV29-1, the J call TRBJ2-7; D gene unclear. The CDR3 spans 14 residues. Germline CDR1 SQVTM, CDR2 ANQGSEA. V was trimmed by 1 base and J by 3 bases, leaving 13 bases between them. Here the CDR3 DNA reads TGCAGCGTTGAAGTCCCTTCTAGAAACTACGAGCAGTACTTC. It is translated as CSVEVPSRNYEQYF.

Written as DNA, the CDR3 is TGCAGCGTTGAAGAATTTTCGAACACCGGGGAGCTGTTTTTT. Translated, it gives CSVEEFSNTGELFF. The chain employs TRBV29-1 and TRBJ2-2, with unresolved D. The CDR3 covers 14 residues. Germline values: CDR1 SQVTM, CDR2 ANQGSEA. V gave up 0 bases and J gave up 0 bases, with 5 bases separating them.

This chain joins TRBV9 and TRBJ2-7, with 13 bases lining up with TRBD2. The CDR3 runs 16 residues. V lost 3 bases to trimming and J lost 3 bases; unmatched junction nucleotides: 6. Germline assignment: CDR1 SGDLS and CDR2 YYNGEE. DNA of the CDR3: TGTGCCAGCAGCGCGTTCGGACTAGCGGGAGACTACGAGCAGTACTTC. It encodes CASSAFGLAGDYEQYF.

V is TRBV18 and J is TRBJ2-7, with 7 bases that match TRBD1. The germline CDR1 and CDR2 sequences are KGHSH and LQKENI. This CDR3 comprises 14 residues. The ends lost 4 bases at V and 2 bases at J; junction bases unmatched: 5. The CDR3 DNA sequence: TGTGCCAGCTCACTTGACAGGGTAACCTACGAGCAGTACTTC. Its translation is CASSLDRVTYEQYF.

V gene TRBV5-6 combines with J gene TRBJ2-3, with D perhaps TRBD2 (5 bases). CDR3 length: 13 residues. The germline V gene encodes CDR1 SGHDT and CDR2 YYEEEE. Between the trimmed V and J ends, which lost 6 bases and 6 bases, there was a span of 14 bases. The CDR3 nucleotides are TGTGCCAGCAAGTATGCGGGCAGGGATACGCAGTATTTT. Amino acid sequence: CASKYAGRDTQYF.

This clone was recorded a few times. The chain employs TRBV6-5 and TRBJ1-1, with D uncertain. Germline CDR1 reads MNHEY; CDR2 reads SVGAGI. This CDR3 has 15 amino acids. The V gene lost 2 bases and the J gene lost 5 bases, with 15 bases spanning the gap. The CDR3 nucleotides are TGTGCCAGCAGTTACCAATGGCTTGGCGGGACTGAAGCTTTCTTT. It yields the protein CASSYQWLGGTEAFF.

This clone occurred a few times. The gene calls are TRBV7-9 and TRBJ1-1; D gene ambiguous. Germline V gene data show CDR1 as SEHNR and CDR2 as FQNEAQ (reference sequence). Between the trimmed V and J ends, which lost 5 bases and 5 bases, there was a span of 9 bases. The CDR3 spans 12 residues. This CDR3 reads CASSRSNTEAFF. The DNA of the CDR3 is TGTGCCAGCAGCCGCAGCAATACTGAAGCTTTCTTT. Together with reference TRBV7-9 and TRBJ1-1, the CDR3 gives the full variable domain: DTGVSQNPRHKITKRGQNVTFRCDPISEHNRLYWYRQTLGQGPEFLTYFQNEAQLEKSRLLSDRFSAERPKGSFSTLEIQRTEQGDSAMYLCASSRSNTEAFFGQGTRLTVV.

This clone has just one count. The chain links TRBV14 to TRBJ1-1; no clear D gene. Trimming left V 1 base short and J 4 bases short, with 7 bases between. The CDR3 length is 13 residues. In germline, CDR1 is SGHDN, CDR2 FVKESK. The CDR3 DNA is TGTGCCAGCAGCCAAGGGGGTAGCACTGAAGCTTTCTTT. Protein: CASSQGGSTEAFF.

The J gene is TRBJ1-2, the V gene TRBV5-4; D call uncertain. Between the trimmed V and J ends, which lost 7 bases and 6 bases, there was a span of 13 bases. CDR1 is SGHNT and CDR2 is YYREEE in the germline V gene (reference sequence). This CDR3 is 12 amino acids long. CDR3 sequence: CASSRAQDGYTF. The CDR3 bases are TGTGCCAGCTCCCGGGCCCAGGATGGCTACACCTTC. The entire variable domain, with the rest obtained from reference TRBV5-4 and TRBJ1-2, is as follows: ETGVTQSPTHLIKTRGQQVTLRCSSQSGHNTVSWYQQALGQGPQFIFQYYREEENGRGNFPPRFSGLQFPNYSSELNVNALELDDSALYLCASSRAQDGYTFGSGTRLTVV.

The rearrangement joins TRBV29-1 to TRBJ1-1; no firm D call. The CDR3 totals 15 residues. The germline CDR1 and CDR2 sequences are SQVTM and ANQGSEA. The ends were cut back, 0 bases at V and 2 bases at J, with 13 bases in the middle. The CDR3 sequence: CSVEEWRKSNTEAFF. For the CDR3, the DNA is TGCAGCGTTGAAGAATGGAGGAAAAGTAACACTGAAGCTTTCTTT.

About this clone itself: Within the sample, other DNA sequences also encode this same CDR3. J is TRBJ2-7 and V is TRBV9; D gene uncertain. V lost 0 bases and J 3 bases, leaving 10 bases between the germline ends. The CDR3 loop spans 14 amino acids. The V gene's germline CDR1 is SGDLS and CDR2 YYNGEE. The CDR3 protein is CASSVALGNYEQYF. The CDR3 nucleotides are TGTGCCAGCAGCGTAGCTCTAGGGAACTACGAGCAGTACTTC.

The CDR3 nucleotides are TGTGCCACCAGCTGGACTAGCGGGACCCAAGAGACCCAGTACTTC. Its protein product is CATSWTSGTQETQYF. The V call is TRBV15, the J call TRBJ2-5; 12 bases are a match to TRBD2. Germline-derived CDR1 and CDR2 are LNHNV and YYDKDF (reference sequence). J was trimmed by 1 base and V by 5 bases; bases with no gene match: 2. The CDR3 totals 15 residues.

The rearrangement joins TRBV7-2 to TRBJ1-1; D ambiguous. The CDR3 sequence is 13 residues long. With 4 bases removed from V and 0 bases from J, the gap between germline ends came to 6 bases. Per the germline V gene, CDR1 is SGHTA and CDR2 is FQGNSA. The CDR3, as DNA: TGTGCCAGCAGCTCCCCAGTGAACACTGAAGCTTTCTTT. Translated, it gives CASSSPVNTEAFF.

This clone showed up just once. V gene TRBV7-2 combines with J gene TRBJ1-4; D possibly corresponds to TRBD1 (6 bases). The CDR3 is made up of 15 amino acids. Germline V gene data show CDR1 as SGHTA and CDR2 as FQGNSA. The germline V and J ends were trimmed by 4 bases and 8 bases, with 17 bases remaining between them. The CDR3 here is CASSSSGAILEKLFF. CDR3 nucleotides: TGTGCCAGCAGCTCTTCGGGGGCGATCCTCGAAAAACTGTTTTTT.

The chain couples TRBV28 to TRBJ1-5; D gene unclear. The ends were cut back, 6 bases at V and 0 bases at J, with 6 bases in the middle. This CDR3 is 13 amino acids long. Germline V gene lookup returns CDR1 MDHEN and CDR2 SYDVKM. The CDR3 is CASRGGSNQPQHF. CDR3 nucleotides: TGTGCCAGCAGAGGTGGTAGCAATCAGCCCCAGCATTTT.

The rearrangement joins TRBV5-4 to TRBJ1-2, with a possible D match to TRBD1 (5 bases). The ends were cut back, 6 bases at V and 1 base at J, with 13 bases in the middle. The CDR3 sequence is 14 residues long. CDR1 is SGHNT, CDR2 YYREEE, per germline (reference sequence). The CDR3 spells CASMGGLNNYGYTF. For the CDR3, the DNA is TGTGCCAGCATGGGGGGACTTAATAACTATGGCTACACCTTC.

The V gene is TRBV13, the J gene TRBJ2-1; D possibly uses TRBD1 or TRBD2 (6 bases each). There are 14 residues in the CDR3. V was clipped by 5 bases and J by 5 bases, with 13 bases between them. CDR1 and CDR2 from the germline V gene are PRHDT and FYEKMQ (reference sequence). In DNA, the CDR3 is TGTGCCAGCAGCCCTGGTAGGGGGGACAATGAGCAGTTCTTC. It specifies CASSPGRGDNEQFF.

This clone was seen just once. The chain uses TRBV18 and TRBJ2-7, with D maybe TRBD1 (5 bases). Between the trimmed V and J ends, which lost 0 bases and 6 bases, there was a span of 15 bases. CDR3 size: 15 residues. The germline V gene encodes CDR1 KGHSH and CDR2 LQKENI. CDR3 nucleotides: TGTGCCAGCTCACCACCGGGGCCGGGCAATGGCGAGCAGTACTTC. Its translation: CASSPPGPGNGEQYF.

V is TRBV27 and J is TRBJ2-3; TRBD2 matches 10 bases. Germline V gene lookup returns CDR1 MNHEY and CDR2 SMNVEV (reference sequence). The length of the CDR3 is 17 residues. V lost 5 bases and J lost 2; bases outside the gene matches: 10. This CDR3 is CASSVIWTSGFTDTQYF. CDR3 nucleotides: TGTGCCAGCAGTGTCATCTGGACTAGCGGCTTCACAGATACGCAGTATTTT.

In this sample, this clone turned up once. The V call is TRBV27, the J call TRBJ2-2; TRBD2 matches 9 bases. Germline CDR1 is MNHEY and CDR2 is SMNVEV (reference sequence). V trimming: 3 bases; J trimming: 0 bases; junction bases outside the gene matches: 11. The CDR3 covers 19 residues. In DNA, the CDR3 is TGTGCCAGCAGTTTGCCCGGGACTAGCCCTCGCCCGAACACCGGGGAGCTGTTTTTT. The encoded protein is CASSLPGTSPRPNTGELFF.